This entry features one T cell receptor (beta chain) sequence. Profiling relied on immunoSEQ multiplex PCR, and the TCRdb table lists in-frame clones only, not all of them. The table has about 88,000 clones, about 92% seen once; the top ten hold more than 4.5%. The sample originates from a study of T cell responses to AZD1222 COVID-19 vaccine. V lost 5 bases, J lost 4 bases, and 11 bases lay in between. The CDR3 extends over 13 amino acids. Germline CDR1 is MDHEN and CDR2 is SYDVKM. The chain is built from TRBV28 and TRBJ2-5, with D perhaps TRBD2 (6 bases). The specimen was peripheral blood, collected on day 0 of AZD1222 vaccination. This TCR derives from an adult in good health. The CDR3 DNA is TGTGCCAGCAGTGCCGCCGGGGGAGAGACCCAGTACTTC. It translates to CASSAAGGETQYF.